This T cell receptor (beta chain) was identified during a study of B cell selection in AIRE deficiency. Sorting defined conventional CD4 T cells as CD4+CD127+. TCRdb's copy holds only in-frame clones and misses some; the assay was immunoSEQ multiplex PCR. The sample consists of about 23,000 clones, 97% of them appearing once. The CDR3 runs 14 residues. Trimming cost V 3 bases and J 11 bases; bases outside gene matches: 9. CDR1 is MGHDK and CDR2 is SYGVNS in the germline V gene. Study conclusions and caveats: Only TCRbeta was sequenced; around 37% of shared healthy Treg sequences appeared in Tconv. Shorter CDR3s marked shared Treg sequences, biased toward few non-templated insertions. About 29% of healthy-donor shared Treg TCRbeta sequences appeared in patient Tconv cells. Of some 4,000 shared Treg TCRbeta sequences, approximately 31% were healthy-only, approximately 9.7% patient-only.

For this clone: The antigen is undetermined.

This chain links TRBV25-1 with TRBJ1-1; 10 positions match TRBD1. The source is a human donor with AIRE deficiency. Sequenced material: conventional CD4+ T cells sorted from PBMCs. CDR3 region: CASSDLLTGGRAFF. The CDR3 nucleotides read TGTGCCAGCAGTGATCTTTTGACAGGGGGCCGTGCTTTCTTT.